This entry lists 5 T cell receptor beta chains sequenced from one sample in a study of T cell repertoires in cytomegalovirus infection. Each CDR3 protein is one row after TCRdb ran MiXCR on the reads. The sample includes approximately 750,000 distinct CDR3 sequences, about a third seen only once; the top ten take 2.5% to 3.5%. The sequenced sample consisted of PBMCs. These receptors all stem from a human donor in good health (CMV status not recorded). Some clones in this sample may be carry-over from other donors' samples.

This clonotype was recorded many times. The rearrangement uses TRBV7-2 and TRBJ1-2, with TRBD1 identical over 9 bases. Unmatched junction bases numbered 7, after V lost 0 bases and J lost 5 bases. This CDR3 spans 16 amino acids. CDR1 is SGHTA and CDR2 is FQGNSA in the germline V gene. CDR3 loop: CASSLAGGQGQYGYTF. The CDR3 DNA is TGTGCCAGCAGCTTAGCGGGCGGACAGGGGCAGTATGGCTACACCTTC.

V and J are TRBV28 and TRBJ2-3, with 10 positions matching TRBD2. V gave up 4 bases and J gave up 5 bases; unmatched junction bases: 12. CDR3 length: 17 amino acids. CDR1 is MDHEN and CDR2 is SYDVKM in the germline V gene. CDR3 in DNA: TGTGCCAGCAGTTCTGCAGTCAGCGGGGGGGCCCAAGATACGCAGTATTTT. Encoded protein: CASSSAVSGGAQDTQYF.

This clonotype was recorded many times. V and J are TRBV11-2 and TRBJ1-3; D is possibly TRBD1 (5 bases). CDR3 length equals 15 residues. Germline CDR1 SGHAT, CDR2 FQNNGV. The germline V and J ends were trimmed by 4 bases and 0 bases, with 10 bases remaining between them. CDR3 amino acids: CASSSSTGSGNTIYF. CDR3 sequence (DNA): TGTGCCAGCAGCTCGTCAACAGGCTCTGGAAACACCATATATTTT. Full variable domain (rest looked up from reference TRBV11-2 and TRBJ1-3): EAGVAQSPRYKIIEKRQSVAFWCNPISGHATLYWYQQILGQGPKLLIQFQNNGVVDDSQLPKDRFSAERLKGVDSTLKIQPAKLEDSAVYLCASSSSTGSGNTIYFGEGSWLTVV.

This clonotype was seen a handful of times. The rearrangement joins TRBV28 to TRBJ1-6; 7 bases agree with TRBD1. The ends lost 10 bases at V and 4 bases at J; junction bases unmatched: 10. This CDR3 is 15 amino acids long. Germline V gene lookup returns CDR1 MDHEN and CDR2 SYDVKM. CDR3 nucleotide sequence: TGTGCCACCGTACCACCGACAGGGTATAATTCACCCCTCCACTTT. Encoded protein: CATVPPTGYNSPLHF.

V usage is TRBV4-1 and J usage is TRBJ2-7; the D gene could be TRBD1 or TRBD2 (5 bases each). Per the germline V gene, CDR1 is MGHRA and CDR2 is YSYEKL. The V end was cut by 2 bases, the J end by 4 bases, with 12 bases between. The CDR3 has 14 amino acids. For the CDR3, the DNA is TGCGCCAGCAGCCAAAAGGGGACGGGGTACGAGCAGTACTTC. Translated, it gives CASSQKGTGYEQYF.